This TCR beta chain appears in the sequencing data of a study of OX40 agonist ivuxolimab in advanced cancers. Using immunoSEQ multiplex PCR, the repertoire was profiled, and TCRdb retains in-frame clones only, with some absent. The table has around 74,000 clones, 80% to 90% seen once. Trimming took 7 bases from V and 9 from J; bases not matched to a gene: 11. The germline gives CDR1 SNHLY, CDR2 FYNNEI. CDR3 length equals 15 residues. The sequence was collected from an adult with an advanced solid tumor such as melanoma, head and neck, liver or kidney cancer. The sequences come from CD4+ or CD8+ T cells sorted from blood, collected in a trial of the OX40 agonist ivuxolimab. The chain has TRBV2 and TRBJ2-1; TRBD2 matches at 11 bases. CDR3 residues: CASTQGLAGGVEQFF. The CDR3 DNA reads as TGTGCCAGCACTCAGGGGCTAGCGGGAGGTGTTGAGCAGTTCTTC.